The rows below give T cell receptor beta chains drawn from one sample of a study of OX40 agonist ivuxolimab in advanced cancers. Clones were sequenced by immunoSEQ multiplex PCR, and TCRdb holds only the in-frame ones, with some missing. The data contain about 88,000 clones, around nine tenths of them seen just once; the ten biggest clones take up 1.5% to 2%. The sequencing used CD4+ or CD8+ T cells sorted from blood, collected in a trial of the OX40 agonist ivuxolimab. The receptors were gathered from an adult with an advanced solid tumor such as melanoma, head and neck, liver or kidney cancer. CDR3s include the opening cysteine and the closing phenylalanine or tryptophan. Fields, in order: V gene, J gene, clone size, D gene, CDR3 DNA, CDR3 protein. A D gene is named only where the DNA matches it firmly. A row's size may be missing; if present it is once, few, many or a size class.

V gene: TRBV7-9
J gene: TRBJ2-7
clone size: NA
D gene: TRBD1
CDR3 DNA: TGTGCCAGCAGCCCCCGGGACAGGGGGTATGGCGAGCAGTACTTC
CDR3 protein: CASSPRDRGYGEQYF

V gene: TRBV20-1
J gene: TRBJ2-1
clone size: NA
D gene: NA
CDR3 DNA: TGCAGTGCTAGAAGGCCGAATGAGCAGTTCTTC
CDR3 protein: CSARRPNEQFF

V gene: TRBV6-1
J gene: TRBJ2-5
clone size: NA
D gene: TRBD2
CDR3 DNA: TGTGCCAGCAGTGAAAGGCTCGCTAGCGGGCTCCAAGAGACCCAGTACTTC
CDR3 protein: CASSERLASGLQETQYF

V gene: TRBV6-5
J gene: TRBJ2-7
clone size: NA
D gene: TRBD2
CDR3 DNA: TGTGCCAGCAGGCCACCCGGACTAGCCGCCTACGAGCAGTACTTC
CDR3 protein: CASRPPGLAAYEQYF

V gene: TRBV5-6
J gene: TRBJ2-1
clone size: NA
D gene: TRBD1
CDR3 DNA: TGTGCCAGCAGCGCCGGACAGGGGTACAATGAGCAGTTCTTC
CDR3 protein: CASSAGQGYNEQFF

V gene: TRBV18
J gene: TRBJ2-7
clone size: NA
D gene: TRBD2
CDR3 DNA: TGTGCCAGCTCACGGGGACTAGGTAACGAGCAGTACTTC
CDR3 protein: CASSRGLGNEQYF

V gene: TRBV5-4
J gene: TRBJ1-1
clone size: NA
D gene: TRBD1
CDR3 DNA: TGTGCCAGCAGCCCCGACAGGGCTTACACTGAAGCTTTCTTT
CDR3 protein: CASSPDRAYTEAFF

V gene: TRBV7-9
J gene: TRBJ1-1
clone size: NA
D gene: NA
CDR3 DNA: TGTGCCAGCAGCTTAGGGACGGCGAACACTGAAGCTTTCTTT
CDR3 protein: CASSLGTANTEAFF

V gene: TRBV25-1
J gene: TRBJ2-2
clone size: NA
D gene: NA
CDR3 DNA: TGTGCCAGCAGTGAATGGGGGGGCCCCGGGGAGCTGTTTTTT
CDR3 protein: CASSEWGGPGELFF

V gene: TRBV5-6
J gene: TRBJ2-7
clone size: NA
D gene: NA
CDR3 DNA: TGTGCCAGCAGCCTGGGGGGGGCCGCCGAGCAGTACTTC
CDR3 protein: CASSLGGAAEQYF

V gene: TRBV11-3
J gene: TRBJ1-3
clone size: few
D gene: TRBD1
CDR3 DNA: TGTGCCAGCAGTTGGGACAGTGGGCGCTCTGGAAACACCATATATTTT
CDR3 protein: CASSWDSGRSGNTIYF

V gene: TRBV11-2
J gene: TRBJ2-5
clone size: NA
D gene: TRBD1
CDR3 DNA: TGTGCCAGCAGCCGGGACAGGGGGGAGACCCAGTACTTC
CDR3 protein: CASSRDRGETQYF

V gene: TRBV7-2
J gene: TRBJ2-7
clone size: NA
D gene: TRBD2
CDR3 DNA: TGTGCCAGCAGCTTAGTTGCTAGCGGGACTTCCGAGCAGTACTTC
CDR3 protein: CASSLVASGTSEQYF

V gene: TRBV4-3
J gene: TRBJ2-1
clone size: NA
D gene: TRBD1
CDR3 DNA: TGCGCCAGCAGCCAAGCAACAGGGGGCTCCTACAATGAGCAGTTCTTC
CDR3 protein: CASSQATGGSYNEQFF

V gene: TRBV7-6
J gene: TRBJ2-3
clone size: NA
D gene: TRBD2
CDR3 DNA: TGTGCCAGCAGCCTCGGGGTAGCGGGGGCAACAGATACGCAGTATTTT
CDR3 protein: CASSLGVAGATDTQYF

V gene: TRBV9
J gene: TRBJ1-4
clone size: NA
D gene: NA
CDR3 DNA: TGTGCCAGCAGCGTGGGACTTGCAACTAATGAAAAACTGTTTTTT
CDR3 protein: CASSVGLATNEKLFF

V gene: TRBV7-3
J gene: TRBJ1-6
clone size: once
D gene: TRBD1
CDR3 DNA: TGTGCCAGCAGAGGGGACAGGGCTAATTCACCCCTCCACTTT
CDR3 protein: CASRGDRANSPLHF

V gene: TRBV14
J gene: TRBJ1-6
clone size: NA
D gene: NA
CDR3 DNA: TGTGCCAGCAGGGATAGCTCCTATAATTCACCCCTCCACTTT
CDR3 protein: CASRDSSYNSPLHF

V gene: TRBV29-1
J gene: TRBJ2-5
clone size: NA
D gene: NA
CDR3 DNA: TGCAGCGTTGAAGAGCCGGGCACCTCAAACTTC
CDR3 protein: CSVEEPGTSNF

V gene: TRBV7-6
J gene: TRBJ2-1
clone size: NA
D gene: NA
CDR3 DNA: TGTGCCAGCAGCTCTCAGAGGTACAATGAGCAGTTCTTC
CDR3 protein: CASSSQRYNEQFF

V gene: TRBV5-1
J gene: TRBJ2-2
clone size: NA
D gene: TRBD1
CDR3 DNA: TGCGCCAGCAGCTCAGGGACAGGAGTGACTTCGAACACCGGGGAGCTGTTTTTT
CDR3 protein: CASSSGTGVTSNTGELFF

V gene: TRBV7-9
J gene: TRBJ2-7
clone size: NA
D gene: TRBD1
CDR3 DNA: TGTGCCAGCAGCCTGGGACAGGGAGTTACCTACGAGCAGTACTTC
CDR3 protein: CASSLGQGVTYEQYF

V gene: TRBV18
J gene: TRBJ2-7
clone size: NA
D gene: NA
CDR3 DNA: TGTGCCAGCTCACCACCGGGAGCTAGCAAGTACTTC
CDR3 protein: CASSPPGASKYF

V gene: TRBV7-6
J gene: TRBJ1-1
clone size: NA
D gene: NA
CDR3 DNA: TGTGCCAGCAGCCCTAGAAAGGGGGGGCAGAACACTGAAGCTTTCTTT
CDR3 protein: CASSPRKGGQNTEAFF

V gene: TRBV9
J gene: TRBJ2-3
clone size: NA
D gene: TRBD2
CDR3 DNA: TGTGCCAGCAGCGGACCTCTGGCGGGAGTGGGAGATACGCAGTATTTT
CDR3 protein: CASSGPLAGVGDTQYF

V gene: TRBV21-1
J gene: TRBJ1-2
clone size: NA
D gene: NA
CDR3 DNA: TGTGCCAGCAGCGAAAATTGTGGACAGGGGGCGCTTGGCTACACCTTC
CDR3 protein: CASSENCGQGALGYTF

V gene: TRBV19
J gene: TRBJ1-4
clone size: few
D gene: TRBD1
CDR3 DNA: TGTGCCAGTAGTATCGATCTGACAGGGAGAAAGGAAAAACTGTTTTTT
CDR3 protein: CASSIDLTGRKEKLFF

V gene: TRBV7-2
J gene: TRBJ2-3
clone size: NA
D gene: NA
CDR3 DNA: TGTGCCAGCAGCTCGGGAGTTGGGGCAGATACGCAGTATTTT
CDR3 protein: CASSSGVGADTQYF

V gene: TRBV5-1
J gene: TRBJ2-5
clone size: once
D gene: NA
CDR3 DNA: TGCGCCAGCAGTCCCGGTAATTGGGACCAGTACTTC
CDR3 protein: CASSPGNWDQYF

V gene: TRBV7-2
J gene: TRBJ1-1
clone size: NA
D gene: TRBD1
CDR3 DNA: TGTGCCAGCAGCTTAAAATGGGACAGCACTGAAGCTTTCTTT
CDR3 protein: CASSLKWDSTEAFF

V gene: TRBV30
J gene: TRBJ1-5
clone size: NA
D gene: TRBD1
CDR3 DNA: TGTGCCTGGAACCCGTCAGGGGGCTCTCAGCCCCAGCATTTT
CDR3 protein: CAWNPSGGSQPQHF

V gene: TRBV6-5
J gene: TRBJ1-3
clone size: NA
D gene: NA
CDR3 DNA: TGTGCCAGCCGGCCCCGGGGAGGCGGGATGGACACCATATATTTT
CDR3 protein: CASRPRGGGMDTIYF

V gene: TRBV5-1
J gene: TRBJ1-2
clone size: once
D gene: TRBD1
CDR3 DNA: TGCGCCAGCAGCTCGGACAGGTCCTATGGCTACACCTTC
CDR3 protein: CASSSDRSYGYTF

V gene: TRBV7-7
J gene: TRBJ2-2
clone size: NA
D gene: TRBD2
CDR3 DNA: TGTGCCAGCAGCCCCCGGACTAGCGGGGGGGTCGGGGAGCTGTTTTTT
CDR3 protein: CASSPRTSGGVGELFF

V gene: TRBV7-7
J gene: TRBJ1-3
clone size: NA
D gene: TRBD1
CDR3 DNA: TGTGCTAGCAGCCCAGGGGGATACGGAAACACCATATATTTT
CDR3 protein: CASSPGGYGNTIYF

V gene: TRBV7-9
J gene: TRBJ2-1
clone size: NA
D gene: NA
CDR3 DNA: TGTGCCAGCACCCCTTTGAAAGCTCCCTACAATGAGCAGTTCTTC
CDR3 protein: CASTPLKAPYNEQFF